This entry lists 24 T cell receptor beta chains sequenced from one sample in a study of blood T cell repertoires in COVID-19. Here immunoSEQ multiplex PCR was the method, and the copy in TCRdb shows in-frame clones only, minus some. This table has 120,000 or so clones, 65% to 90% appearing once. Sequencing was carried out using peripheral blood. All receptors come from a man at least 80 years old with active or convalescent COVID-19.

The chain links TRBV28 to TRBJ2-1, with 9 bases fitting TRBD2. CDR1 and CDR2 from the germline V gene are MDHEN and SYDVKM. V was pared by 6 bases and J by 6 bases, with 12 bases of the junction left unmatched. This CDR3 is 16 amino acids long. CDR3 loop: CASSYRAGGRLNEQFF. CDR3 nucleotides: TGTGCCAGCAGCTATCGGGCGGGGGGGCGACTCAATGAGCAGTTCTTC.

This chain uses TRBV10-3 with TRBJ2-5; D is perhaps TRBD1 (6 bases). Trimming took off 3 bases at V and 3 bases at J, with 11 bases between the two ends. This CDR3 has 14 amino acids. CDR1 ENHRY and CDR2 SYGVKD come from the germline V gene. CDR3 sequence: CAISDLTGKETQYF. In nucleotides, the CDR3 is TGTGCCATCAGTGACCTTACAGGGAAAGAGACCCAGTACTTC.

V gene TRBV28 combines with J gene TRBJ2-3, with a tentative D call TRBD2 (7 bases). Germline V gene sequence: CDR1 MDHEN, CDR2 SYDVKM. Trimming removed 2 bases from V and 7 bases from J, with 16 bases in between. This CDR3 has 15 amino acids. CDR3: CASSLGGGRGYTQYF. CDR3 nucleotides: TGTGCCAGCAGTTTAGGGGGCGGGAGAGGATATACGCAGTATTTT.

The rearrangement links TRBV20-1 to TRBJ2-5; D unresolved. Per germline, CDR1 DFQATT and CDR2 SNEGSKA (reference sequence). The CDR3 consists of 9 residues. V was cut by 7 bases and J by 7 bases, with 7 bases left in between. CDR3 bases: TGCAGTGACCCCGGGACCCAGTACTTC. Amino acid sequence: CSDPGTQYF.

In this sample, this clone turned up once. The V and J genes are TRBV12-3 or TRBV12-4 and TRBJ1-2, with a weak D call TRBD1 (6 bases). The CDR3 is 13 amino acids. The V gene lost 6 bases and the J gene lost 7 bases, with 15 bases spanning the gap. In DNA, the CDR3 is TGTGCCAGCAGCAGACAGGACGTTGGTGGCTACACCTTC. It yields the protein CASSRQDVGGYTF.

The V gene is TRBV6-5, the J gene TRBJ2-1; maybe TRBD2 (5 bases). Per germline, CDR1 MNHEY and CDR2 SVGAGI. The length of the CDR3 is 15 residues. V was pared by 5 bases and J by 2 bases, with 13 bases between. Here the CDR3 reads CASSPLAGTYNEQFF. DNA of the CDR3: TGTGCCAGCAGTCCTTTGGCGGGCACCTACAATGAGCAGTTCTTC.

The chain recombines TRBV7-3 with TRBJ2-2, with 12 bases fitting TRBD2. This CDR3 has 15 amino acids. Germline V gene sequence: CDR1 SGHTA, CDR2 FQGTGA. The V segment lost 5 bases and the J segment 8 bases; nucleotides outside the gene matches: 6. CDR3 amino acids: CASSPGLAGTGELFF. The CDR3 DNA is TGTGCCAGCAGCCCAGGACTAGCGGGAACGGGGGAGCTGTTTTTT.

The chain uses TRBV5-5 and TRBJ2-3; 14 bases map to TRBD2. The CDR3 sequence is 16 residues long. Germline trimming cut 4 bases from V and 6 bases from J; bases unmatched to any gene: 7. Germline loops: CDR1 SGHKS, CDR2 YYEKEE (reference sequence). CDR3 protein: CASSPGTSGGRDTQYF. In nucleotides, the CDR3 is TGTGCCAGCAGCCCGGGGACTAGCGGGGGTCGGGATACGCAGTATTTT.

CDR3 nucleotides: TGTGCCAGCAGTTTATCTAGGAACACAGGGGCGGAGAACTATGGCTACACCTTC. It codes for CASSLSRNTGAENYGYTF. The chain recombines TRBV27 with TRBJ1-2; 7 bases are shared with TRBD1. Germline V gene sequence: CDR1 MNHEY, CDR2 SMNVEV (reference sequence). V lost 0 bases, J lost 2 bases, and 12 bases stayed unmatched. The CDR3 runs to 18 residues.

The J gene is TRBJ2-6, the V gene TRBV19, with D possibly matching TRBD2 (5 bases). The V end lost 1 base, the J end lost 2 bases, and 9 bases lay between the germline ends. The CDR3 spans 16 residues. CDR1 is LNHDA and CDR2 is SQIVND in the germline V gene (reference sequence). CDR3 protein: CASSIVQRAGANVLTF. In DNA form, the CDR3 reads TGTGCCAGTAGTATAGTCCAGAGGGCTGGGGCCAACGTCCTGACTTTC. Complete variable domain (other parts from reference TRBV19 and TRBJ2-6): DGGITQSPKYLFRKEGQNVTLSCEQNLNHDAMYWYRQDPGQGLRLIYYSQIVNDFQKGDIAEGYSVSREKKESFPLTVTSAQKNPTAFYLCASSIVQRAGANVLTFGAGSRLTVL.

V usage is TRBV9 and J usage is TRBJ1-2; 9 nucleotides align to TRBD1. Losses at the gene ends were 0 bases for V and 6 bases for J; bases not matched to a gene: 9. This CDR3 contains 16 residues. CDR1 is SGDLS and CDR2 is YYNGEE in the germline V gene. The CDR3 DNA sequence: TGTGCCAGCAGCGTAGGTCCGACAGGGGGAGGTAATGGCTACACCTTC. This encodes CASSVGPTGGGNGYTF.

In its sample, this clone was seen a few times. V and J are TRBV7-9 and TRBJ2-6; TRBD2 is a possible D gene (6 bases). Trimming shortened V by 3 bases and J by 0 bases, and 6 bases separated the two germline ends. The CDR3 spans 15 residues. In germline, CDR1 is SEHNR, CDR2 FQNEAQ (reference sequence). The CDR3 spells CASSLRDSGANVLTF. In DNA form, the CDR3 reads TGTGCCAGCAGCTTGCGGGACTCTGGGGCCAACGTCCTGACTTTC.

V gene TRBV5-6 combines with J gene TRBJ2-1, with 7 bases matching TRBD2. The CDR3 consists of 17 residues. The germline gives CDR1 SGHDT, CDR2 YYEEEE. Trimming removed 4 bases from V and 4 bases from J; junction bases left unmatched: 14. This CDR3 reads CASSIPGGVVGYNEQFF. CDR3 DNA sequence: TGTGCCAGCAGCATTCCTGGGGGGGTTGTTGGGTACAATGAGCAGTTCTTC.

V and J are TRBV5-4 and TRBJ1-1, with D unclear. Germline lookup yields CDR1 SGHNT and CDR2 YYREEE (reference sequence). CDR3 length: 15 amino acids. Trimming shortened V by 5 bases and J by 7 bases, and 21 bases separated the two germline ends. CDR3 nucleotide sequence: TGTGCCAGCAGATCTGATCGGGGTGGGAGCAGTGAAGCTTTCTTT. Its protein product is CASRSDRGGSSEAFF.

The chain combines TRBV4-1 with TRBJ2-6, with D perhaps TRBD2 (5 bases). The CDR3 contains 17 residues. V was clipped by 0 bases and J by 4 bases, with 13 bases between them. Germline CDR1 and CDR2: MGHRA and YSYEKL. The CDR3 sequence is CASSQDEGGRGANVLTF. In DNA form, the CDR3 reads TGCGCCAGCAGCCAAGATGAGGGCGGGCGCGGGGCCAACGTCCTGACTTTC.

The rearrangement uses TRBV27 and TRBJ2-1; a weak D match, TRBD1 (6 bases). The CDR3 contains 15 residues. CDR1 and CDR2 (germline): MNHEY, SMNVEV (reference sequence). Trimming shortened V by 6 bases and J by 3 bases, and 15 bases separated the two germline ends. The CDR3: CASRVRGLYYNEQFF. In nucleotides, the CDR3 is TGTGCCAGCAGAGTCAGGGGCCTTTACTACAATGAGCAGTTCTTC.

The chain has TRBV10-3 and TRBJ1-2, with D possibly TRBD1 on 6 matching bases. CDR1 and CDR2 from the germline V gene are ENHRY and SYGVKD. Trimming removed 10 bases from V and 3 bases from J, with 12 bases in between. This CDR3 region has 12 residues. Here the CDR3 DNA reads TGTGCCACCCAAGGGGGGGACTATGGCTACACCTTC. Protein product: CATQGGDYGYTF.

V gene TRBV12-2 combines with J gene TRBJ2-2; the table gives TRBD2 as D, unverified against the DNA. TRBV12-2 is labeled a pseudogene. This CDR3 region has 16 residues. CDR3 bases: TGTGCAAGTCGCTTAGGGTTAGCGGTGAACACCGGGGAGCTGTTTTTT. It is translated as CASRLGLAVNTGELFF.

The chain combines TRBV2 with TRBJ2-7; 13 bases agree with TRBD2. CDR1 and CDR2 from the germline V gene are SNHLY and FYNNEI. CDR3 length: 14 amino acids. V dropped 8 bases and J dropped 6; count of bases not matched to a gene: 7. This CDR3 is CASSRLAGGGEQYF. DNA of the CDR3: TGTGCCAGCTCCCGACTAGCGGGAGGTGGCGAGCAGTACTTC.

The rearrangement joins TRBV2 to TRBJ1-2; D unresolved. The V end was cut by 5 bases, the J end by 4 bases, with 17 bases between. Germline values: CDR1 SNHLY, CDR2 FYNNEI. This CDR3 region has 15 residues. The CDR3 DNA is TGTGCCAGCAGTACCCTAGCTGGACGGACCTATGGCTACACCTTC. Amino acids: CASSTLAGRTYGYTF. Full variable domain (rest looked up from reference TRBV2 and TRBJ1-2): EPEVTQTPSHQVTQMGQEVILRCVPISNHLYFYWYRQILGQKVEFLVSFYNNEISEKSEIFDDQFSVERPDGSNFTLKIRSTKLEDSAMYFCASSTLAGRTYGYTFGSGTRLTVV.

The rearrangement links TRBV24-1 to TRBJ1-3, with a possible D match to TRBD1 (6 bases). Germline loops: CDR1 KGHDR, CDR2 SFDVKD. Trimming cost V 1 base and J 2 bases, with 8 bases left between them. The CDR3 is 15 amino acids. The CDR3 region has the DNA TGTGCCACCAGTGATTTTACAGGGCCTGGAAACACCATATATTTT. Amino acids: CATSDFTGPGNTIYF.

The V and J genes are TRBV28 and TRBJ2-7; D perhaps matches TRBD1 (6 bases). Germline V lookup: CDR1 MDHEN, CDR2 SYDVKM. The CDR3 covers 15 residues. V lost 7 bases, J lost 0 bases, and 16 bases lay in between. CDR3 region: CASNPTGQSSYEQYF. The CDR3 nucleotides read TGTGCCAGCAACCCCACCGGACAGAGCTCCTACGAGCAGTACTTC.

This clone was detected once. The chain has TRBV4-3 and TRBJ1-3; unclear D gene. Germline V gene lookup returns CDR1 LGHNA and CDR2 YSLEER. V shed 0 bases and J shed 0 bases, with 12 bases lying between them. The CDR3 runs 17 residues. The CDR3: CASSQDHPRASGNTIYF. The CDR3 DNA reads as TGCGCCAGCAGCCAAGATCACCCGAGGGCCTCTGGAAACACCATATATTTT.

CDR3 sequence reads: CASSLGQGRANYGYTF. CDR3 bases: TGCGCCAGCAGCTTGGGACAGGGTAGAGCTAACTATGGCTACACCTTC. V gene TRBV5-1 combines with J gene TRBJ1-2; 7 bases agree with TRBD1. Germline V gene lookup returns CDR1 SGHRS and CDR2 YFSETQ. This CDR3 has 16 residues. V shed 0 bases and J 0 bases; nucleotides not matched to a gene: 5. The full variable domain, in which reference TRBV5-1 and TRBJ1-2 provide the parts outside the CDR3, is KAGVTQTPRYLIKTRGQQVTLSCSPISGHRSVSWYQQTPGQGLQFLFEYFSETQRNKGNFPGRFSGRQFSNSRSEMNVSTLELGDSALYLCASSLGQGRANYGYTFGSGTRLTVV.